This TCR beta chain appears in the sequencing data of a study of T-cell reconstitution after alpha-beta-depleted transplantation in children. Study-level findings and limits: By about two months after transplant, alpha-beta T cells reportedly arose from several hundred graft clones that had expanded. Some patients showed high day-60 TCRbeta diversity, which derived from surviving recipient T cells and thymic progenitors. Newly made T cells mostly supplied T-cell counts and diversity one year after transplant.

Germline trimming cut 0 bases from V and 7 bases from J; bases unmatched to any gene: 8. Germline lookup yields CDR1 SGHTA and CDR2 FQGNSA. The CDR3 totals 17 residues. Preparing the TCRbeta library involved the use of unique molecular identifiers. TCRdb ran MiXCR on the PCR reads and lists one entry per CDR3 protein. Found here are around 580,000 distinct CDR3 sequences, 25% to 30% of them singletons; the top ten hold under 45%. Comment on this clonotype: The antigen is not known.

The receptor was isolated from a boy under three years old with Wiskott-Aldrich syndrome, due to receive a stem cell transplant. Sequenced here: PBMCs, sampled before TCRalphabeta/CD19-depleted stem cell transplant. The J gene is TRBJ1-6, the V gene TRBV7-2; 8 positions match TRBD1. The CDR3 here is CASSLAPRQGFNSPLHF. CDR3 sequence (DNA): TGTGCCAGCAGCTTAGCCCCGAGACAGGGGTTCAATTCACCCCTCCACTTT.